The clone carrying this T cell receptor (beta chain) has only one observation. What it recognizes is unknown. The same CDR3 can be traced to other DNA sequences in this sample. The donor population consisted of healthy HIV-negative adults with no recent acute infections or vaccinations. Assay: immunoSEQ multiplex PCR; the TCRdb copy retains only in-frame clones and omits some. The sample includes a few million clones, approximately 90% of them seen just once. This entry comes from a study of shared clonotypes between healthy human individuals. Study results and limitations: Generation probability values for non-shared clonotypes were lower than those for clonotypes shared by all four donors. Sharing across four donors was highest in naive CD4 (roughly 5%) and lowest in memory CD8 (roughly 0.4%). The donor pool, a small one, limited the genetic and exposure-history diversity represented.

The sample consisted of naive CD4+ T cells sorted from blood. Documented subset: CD45RA+ positively selected. This clonotype originated in a man younger than 35 in good health.

CDR3 nucleotides: TGTGCCAGCAGCTTCTCAAGCACAGATACGCAGTATTTT. Amino acid sequence: CASSFSSTDTQYF. The V and J genes are TRBV7-3 and TRBJ2-3; no clear D. The V end lost 3 bases, the J end lost 0 bases, and 4 bases lay between the germline ends. CDR3 size: 13 residues. In germline, CDR1 is SGHTA, CDR2 FQGTGA. Full variable domain (missing parts from reference TRBV7-3 and TRBJ2-3): GAGVSQTPSNKVTEKGKYVELRCDPISGHTALYWYRQSLGQGPEFLIYFQGTGAADDSGLPNDRFFAVRPEGSVSTLKIQRTERGDSAVYLCASSFSSTDTQYFGPGTRLTVL.